Shown below are 14 T cell receptor beta chains from a single sample sequenced in a study of blood T cell repertoires in COVID-19 (dated by TCRdb to about 2020). Libraries were prepared through the immunoSEQ multiplex PCR assay. The source is immuneACCESS, and TCRdb retained only in-frame sequences with V and J called. Part of the clones is not carried over; for the studies checked, unresolved V genes explain less than half of this, and the remainder is unexplained. The sample table contains 250,000 or so clones; only one count was recorded for roughly 90% of them. Approximately 2.1% of the sample comes from the top ten. Sequencing was done on a sample of peripheral blood. The origin of the receptors is a woman in her sixties with COVID-19, enrolled during active disease.

The chain combines TRBV19 with TRBJ2-7, with TRBD1 matching over 9 bases. The length of the CDR3 is 14 residues. Germline trimming cut 5 bases from V and 7 bases from J; bases unmatched to any gene: 9. Germline values: CDR1 LNHDA, CDR2 SQIVND (reference sequence). CDR3 protein: CASSATGGAGEQYF. The CDR3 region has the DNA TGTGCCAGTAGTGCGACAGGGGGGGCGGGAGAGCAGTACTTC.

The chain is built from TRBV5-6 and TRBJ2-5; 7 bases align to TRBD2. In germline, CDR1 is SGHDT, CDR2 YYEEEE. J lost 5 bases, V lost 7 bases, and 8 bases had no gene match. The CDR3 is 13 residues long. The CDR3: CASGSGGRETQYF. CDR3 nucleotides: TGTGCCAGCGGGTCCGGGGGGAGGGAGACCCAGTACTTC.

The chain recombines TRBV4-3 with TRBJ1-1, with unresolved D. The CDR3 contains 14 residues. The germline V and J ends were trimmed by 3 bases and 0 bases, with 8 bases remaining between them. Germline V gives CDR1 LGHNA, CDR2 YSLEER. The CDR3: CASSQNSLNTEAFF. The CDR3 DNA reads as TGCGCCAGCAGCCAGAATAGCCTGAACACTGAAGCTTTCTTT.

The rearrangement links TRBV4-2 to TRBJ1-1; D unresolved. CDR1 LGHNA and CDR2 YNFKEQ come from the germline V gene. The CDR3 length is 15 residues. The ends were cut back, 0 bases at V and 3 bases at J, with 11 bases in the middle. For the CDR3, the DNA is TGTGCCAGCAGCCAAGATCGAGGGATGGACACTGAAGCTTTCTTT. It encodes CASSQDRGMDTEAFF.

CDR3 protein: CASSDFSGSPLHF. The CDR3 coding sequence is TGTGCCAGCAGTGACTTCTCGGGGTCACCCCTCCACTTT. The V gene is TRBV6-4, the J gene TRBJ1-6, with D unclear. Trimming removed 1 base from V and 10 bases from J, with 8 bases in between. The CDR3 loop spans 13 amino acids. Germline values: CDR1 MRHNA, CDR2 SNTAGT.

The chain couples TRBV4-3 to TRBJ1-3; a possible D gene is TRBD1 (5 bases). The CDR3 runs to 17 residues. V gave up 1 base and J gave up 4 bases, with 17 bases separating them. The germline V gene encodes CDR1 LGHNA and CDR2 YSLEER. CDR3 DNA sequence: TGCGCCAGCAGCCAAGCCCATAGTGGGGGGAGAGGAAACACCATATATTTT. This translates into CASSQAHSGGRGNTIYF.

This clone was observed a few times. V gene TRBV30 combines with J gene TRBJ1-1; 7 bases fit TRBD1. The CDR3 runs to 14 residues. Germline CDR1 is GTSNPN and CDR2 is SVGIG (reference sequence). V shed 4 bases, J shed 4 bases, and the junction held 9 bases outside the gene matches. CDR3 in DNA: TGTGCCTGGAACCCCGCAGGGGGACGCACTGAAGCTTTCTTT. Encoded protein: CAWNPAGGRTEAFF.

This chain connects TRBV4-3 to TRBJ1-6, with 10 bases identical to TRBD1. The germline gives CDR1 LGHNA, CDR2 YSLEER. V lost 2 bases and J lost 9; bases outside the gene matches: 7. The CDR3 runs 16 residues. CDR3 region: CASSQRGGQGFSPLHF. CDR3 sequence (DNA): TGCGCCAGCAGCCAAAGGGGGGGACAGGGGTTTTCACCCCTCCACTTT.

The rearrangement links TRBV11-3 to TRBJ1-3; the match to TRBD1 covers 8 bases. CDR3 length: 14 residues. Germline V lookup: CDR1 SGHNT, CDR2 YENEEA. Trimming at V came to 4 bases and at J to 4 bases, leaving 3 bases not matched to a gene. The CDR3 is CASSSGGVGNTIYF. CDR3 nucleotide sequence: TGTGCCAGCAGCTCAGGGGGCGTCGGAAACACCATATATTTT. Based on the CDR3 plus reference TRBV11-3 and TRBJ1-3, the full variable domain is EAGVVQSPRYKIIEKKQPVAFWCNPISGHNTLYWYLQNLGQGPELLIRYENEEAVDDSQLPKDRFSAERLKGVDSTLKIQPAELGDSAVYLCASSSGGVGNTIYFGEGSWLTVV.

The chain recombines TRBV5-6 with TRBJ1-1; tentatively, D is TRBD1 (6 bases). Trimming took off 4 bases at V and 0 bases at J, with 16 bases between the two ends. The germline V gene has CDR1 SGHDT and CDR2 YYEEEE. This CDR3 contains 16 residues. The CDR3 nucleotides read TGTGCCAGCAGCCTGGACCCGGACAGAGTGAACACTGAAGCTTTCTTT. Protein product: CASSLDPDRVNTEAFF.

This clone was picked up a small number of times. The genes are TRBV4-2 and TRBJ1-4, with 8 bases fitting TRBD1. Germline V gene data show CDR1 as LGHNA and CDR2 as YNFKEQ. The length of the CDR3 is 17 residues. V lost 2 bases and J lost 6; bases outside the gene matches: 11. Written as DNA, the CDR3 is TGTGCCAGCAGCCAAAGTGACAGGGGCCCGACGGATGAAAAACTGTTTTTT. Amino acids: CASSQSDRGPTDEKLFF.

The chain couples TRBV28 to TRBJ1-2; 7 bases map to TRBD1. V shed 8 bases, J shed 4 bases, and the junction held 4 bases outside the gene matches. This CDR3 contains 12 residues. CDR1 is MDHEN and CDR2 is SYDVKM in the germline V gene. The CDR3 DNA is TGTGCCAGCTGGGGACAGACCTATGGCTACACCTTC. Its protein product is CASWGQTYGYTF.

This clone was seen a single time. The genes are TRBV18 and TRBJ1-2; D possibly corresponds to TRBD1 (6 bases). Germline V lookup: CDR1 KGHSH, CDR2 LQKENI. CDR3 length: 15 residues. V dropped 3 bases and J dropped 1 base, with 12 bases sitting between them. CDR3 region: CASSPSGQINYGYTF. CDR3 DNA sequence: TGTGCCAGCTCACCCTCCGGACAGATTAACTATGGCTACACCTTC.

This clone was seen once. The rearrangement links TRBV7-2 to TRBJ2-4, with 8 nucleotides matching TRBD2. The CDR3 contains 18 residues. CDR1 is SGHTA, CDR2 FQGNSA, per germline. The trim removed 5 bases at V and 3 bases at J, leaving 15 bases unmatched. The CDR3 DNA follows: TGTGCCAGCAGCAGGCTTCTTTACGGGGGGGCCGGCAAAAACATTCAGTACTTC. It specifies CASSRLLYGGAGKNIQYF.